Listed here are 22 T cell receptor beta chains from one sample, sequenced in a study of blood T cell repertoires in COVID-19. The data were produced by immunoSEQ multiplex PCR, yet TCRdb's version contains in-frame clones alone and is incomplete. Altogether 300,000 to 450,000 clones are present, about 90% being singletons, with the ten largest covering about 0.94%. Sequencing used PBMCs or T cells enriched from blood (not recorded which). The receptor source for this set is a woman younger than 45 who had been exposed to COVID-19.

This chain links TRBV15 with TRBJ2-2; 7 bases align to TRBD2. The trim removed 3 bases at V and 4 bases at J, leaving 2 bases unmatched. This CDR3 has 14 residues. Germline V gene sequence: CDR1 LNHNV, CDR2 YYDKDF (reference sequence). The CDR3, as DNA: TGTGCCACCAGCAGGGGGGGGTTCACCGGGGAGCTGTTTTTT. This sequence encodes CATSRGGFTGELFF.

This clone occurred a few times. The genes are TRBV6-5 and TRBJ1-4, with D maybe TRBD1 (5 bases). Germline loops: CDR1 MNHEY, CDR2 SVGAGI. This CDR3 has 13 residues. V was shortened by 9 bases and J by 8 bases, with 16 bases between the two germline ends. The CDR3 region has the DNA TGTGCCAGTCATCGGGGGGTCGGAGAAAAACTGTTTTTT. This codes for CASHRGVGEKLFF.

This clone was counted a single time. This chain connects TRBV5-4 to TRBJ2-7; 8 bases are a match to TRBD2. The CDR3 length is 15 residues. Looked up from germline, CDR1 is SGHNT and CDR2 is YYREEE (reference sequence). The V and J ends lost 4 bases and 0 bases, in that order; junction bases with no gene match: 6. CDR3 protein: CASSTQTSASYEQYF. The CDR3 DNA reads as TGTGCCAGCAGCACGCAGACTAGCGCCTCCTACGAGCAGTACTTC. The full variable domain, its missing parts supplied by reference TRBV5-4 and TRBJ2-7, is ETGVTQSPTHLIKTRGQQVTLRCSSQSGHNTVSWYQQALGQGPQFIFQYYREEENGRGNFPPRFSGLQFPNYSSELNVNALELDDSALYLCASSTQTSASYEQYFGPGTRLTVT.

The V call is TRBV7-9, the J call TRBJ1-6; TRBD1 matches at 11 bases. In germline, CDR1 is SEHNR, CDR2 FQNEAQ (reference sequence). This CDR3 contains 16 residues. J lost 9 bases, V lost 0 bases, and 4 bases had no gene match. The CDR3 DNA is TGTGCCAGCAGCTTAGCGACGGACAGGGGGCTTTCACCCCTCCACTTT. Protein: CASSLATDRGLSPLHF. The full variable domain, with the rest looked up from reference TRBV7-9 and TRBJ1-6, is DTGVSQNPRHKITKRGQNVTFRCDPISEHNRLYWYRQTLGQGPEFLTYFQNEAQLEKSRLLSDRFSAERPKGSFSTLEIQRTEQGDSAMYLCASSLATDRGLSPLHFGNGTRLTVT.

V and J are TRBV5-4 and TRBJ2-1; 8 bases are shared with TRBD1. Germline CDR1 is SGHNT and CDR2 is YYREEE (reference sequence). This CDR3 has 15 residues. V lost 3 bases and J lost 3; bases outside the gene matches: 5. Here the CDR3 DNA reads TGTGCCAGCAGCTCAGACAGGGGAAGCTACAATGAGCAGTTCTTC. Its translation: CASSSDRGSYNEQFF.

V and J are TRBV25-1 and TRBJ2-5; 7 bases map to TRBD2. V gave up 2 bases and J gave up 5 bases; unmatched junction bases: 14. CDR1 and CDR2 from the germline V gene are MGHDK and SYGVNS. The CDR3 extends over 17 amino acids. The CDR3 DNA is TGTGCCAGCAGTGAAGGTGTGGGCGGGAGTTCGACGGAGACCCAGTACTTC. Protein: CASSEGVGGSSTETQYF. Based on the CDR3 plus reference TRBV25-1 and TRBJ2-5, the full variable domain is EADIYQTPRYLVIGTGKKITLECSQTMGHDKMYWYQQDPGMELHLIHYSYGVNSTEKGDLSSESTVSRIRTEHFPLTLESARPSHTSQYLCASSEGVGGSSTETQYFGPGTRLLVL.

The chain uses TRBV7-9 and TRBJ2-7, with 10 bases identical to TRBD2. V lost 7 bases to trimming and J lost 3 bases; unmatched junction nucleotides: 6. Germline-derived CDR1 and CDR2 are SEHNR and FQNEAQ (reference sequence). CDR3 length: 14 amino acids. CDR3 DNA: TGTGCCAGCACCAGTAGCGGGAGGAACTACGAGCAGTACTTC. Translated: CASTSSGRNYEQYF.

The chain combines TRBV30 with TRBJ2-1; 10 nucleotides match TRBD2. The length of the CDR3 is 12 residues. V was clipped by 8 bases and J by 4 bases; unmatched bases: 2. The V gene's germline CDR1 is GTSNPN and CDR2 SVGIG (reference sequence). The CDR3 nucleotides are TGTGCCCGGACTAGCGGTTACAATGAGCAGTTCTTC. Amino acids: CARTSGYNEQFF.

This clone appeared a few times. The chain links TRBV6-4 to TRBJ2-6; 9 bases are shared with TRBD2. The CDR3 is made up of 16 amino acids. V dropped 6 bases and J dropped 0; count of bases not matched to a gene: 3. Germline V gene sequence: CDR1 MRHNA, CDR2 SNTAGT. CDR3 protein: CASSPSGDSGANVLTF. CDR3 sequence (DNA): TGTGCCAGCAGCCCTAGCGGGGACTCTGGGGCCAACGTCCTGACTTTC.

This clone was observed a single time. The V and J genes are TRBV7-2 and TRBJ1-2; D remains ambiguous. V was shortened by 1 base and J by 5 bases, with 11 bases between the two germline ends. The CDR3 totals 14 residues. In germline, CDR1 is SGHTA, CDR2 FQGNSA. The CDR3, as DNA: TGTGCCAGCAGCTTAGGGGCTAGCAGTTATGGCTACACCTTC. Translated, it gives CASSLGASSYGYTF.

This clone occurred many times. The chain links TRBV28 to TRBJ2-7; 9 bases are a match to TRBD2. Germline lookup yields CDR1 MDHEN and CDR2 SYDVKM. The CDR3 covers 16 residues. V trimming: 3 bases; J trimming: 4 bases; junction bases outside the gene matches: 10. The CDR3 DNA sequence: TGTGCCAGCAGTTTCAGTGGGCGGGAGGGGAATTACGAGCAGTACTTC. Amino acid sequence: CASSFSGREGNYEQYF.

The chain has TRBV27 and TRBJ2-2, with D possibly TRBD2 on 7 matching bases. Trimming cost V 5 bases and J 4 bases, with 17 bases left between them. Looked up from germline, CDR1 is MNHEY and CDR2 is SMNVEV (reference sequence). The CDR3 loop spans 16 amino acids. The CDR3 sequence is CASSPGAGAATGELFF. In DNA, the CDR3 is TGTGCCAGCAGTCCAGGGGCGGGAGCCGCCACCGGGGAGCTGTTTTTT.

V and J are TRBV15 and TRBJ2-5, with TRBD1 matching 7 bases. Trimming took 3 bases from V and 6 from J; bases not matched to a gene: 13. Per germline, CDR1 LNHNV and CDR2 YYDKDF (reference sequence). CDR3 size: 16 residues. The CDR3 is CATSSKTGLRLKTQYF. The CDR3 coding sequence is TGTGCCACCAGCAGTAAGACAGGGCTCAGGCTAAAGACCCAGTACTTC.

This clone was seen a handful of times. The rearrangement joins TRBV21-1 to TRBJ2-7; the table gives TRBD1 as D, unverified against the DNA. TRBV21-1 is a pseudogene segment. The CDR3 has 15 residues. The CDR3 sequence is CASSKGGDRAYEQYF. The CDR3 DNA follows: TGTGCCAGCAGCAAAGGGGGGGACAGGGCCTACGAGCAGTACTTC.

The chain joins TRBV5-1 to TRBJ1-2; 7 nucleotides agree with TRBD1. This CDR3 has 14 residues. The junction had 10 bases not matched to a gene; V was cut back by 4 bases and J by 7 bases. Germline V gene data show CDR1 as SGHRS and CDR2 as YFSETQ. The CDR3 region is CASSPPGQLFGYTF. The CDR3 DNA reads TGCGCCAGCAGCCCTCCGGGACAGCTATTTGGCTACACCTTC.

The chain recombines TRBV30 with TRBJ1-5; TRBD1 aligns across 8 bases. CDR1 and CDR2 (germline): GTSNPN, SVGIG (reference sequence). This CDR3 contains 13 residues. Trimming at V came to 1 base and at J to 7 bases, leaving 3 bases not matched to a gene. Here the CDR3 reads CAWSAQGAQPQHF. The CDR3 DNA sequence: TGTGCCTGGAGTGCGCAGGGGGCCCAGCCCCAGCATTTT.

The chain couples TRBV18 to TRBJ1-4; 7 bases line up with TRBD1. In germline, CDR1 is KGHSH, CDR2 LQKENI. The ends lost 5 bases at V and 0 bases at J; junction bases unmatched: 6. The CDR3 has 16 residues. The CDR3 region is CASSIGTAATNEKLFF. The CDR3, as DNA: TGTGCCAGCTCAATAGGGACAGCCGCAACTAATGAAAAACTGTTTTTT. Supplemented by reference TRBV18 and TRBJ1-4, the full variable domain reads NAGVMQNPRHLVRRRGQEARLRCSPMKGHSHVYWYRQLPEEGLKFMVYLQKENIIDESGMPKERFSAEFPKEGPSILRIQQVVRGDSAAYFCASSIGTAATNEKLFFGSGTQLSVL.

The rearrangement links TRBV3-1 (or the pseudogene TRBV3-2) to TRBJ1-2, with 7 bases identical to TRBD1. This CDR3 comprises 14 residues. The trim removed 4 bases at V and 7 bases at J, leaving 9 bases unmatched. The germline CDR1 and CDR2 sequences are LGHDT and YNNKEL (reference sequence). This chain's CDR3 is CASSLGGASLGYTF. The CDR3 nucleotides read TGTGCCAGCAGCCTAGGGGGCGCATCCCTTGGCTACACCTTC.

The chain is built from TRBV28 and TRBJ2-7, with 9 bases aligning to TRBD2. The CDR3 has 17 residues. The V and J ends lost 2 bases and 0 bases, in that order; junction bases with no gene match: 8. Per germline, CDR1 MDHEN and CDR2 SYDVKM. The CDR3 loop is CASSLPLAGAASYEQYF. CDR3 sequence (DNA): TGTGCCAGCAGTTTACCCTTAGCGGGAGCTGCCTCCTACGAGCAGTACTTC.

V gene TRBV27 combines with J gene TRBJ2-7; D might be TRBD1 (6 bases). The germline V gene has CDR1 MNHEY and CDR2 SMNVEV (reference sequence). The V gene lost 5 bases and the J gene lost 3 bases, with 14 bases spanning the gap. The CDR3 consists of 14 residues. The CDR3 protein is CASSTGTADYEQYF. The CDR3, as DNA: TGTGCCAGCAGTACAGGGACCGCGGACTACGAGCAGTACTTC.

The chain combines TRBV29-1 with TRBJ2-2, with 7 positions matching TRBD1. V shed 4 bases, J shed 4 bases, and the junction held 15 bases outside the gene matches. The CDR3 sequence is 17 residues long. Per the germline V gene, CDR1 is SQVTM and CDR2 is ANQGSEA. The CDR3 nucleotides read TGCAGCGTTGTAGGTATCGGTGTGTCAGGGGGCACCGGGGAGCTGTTTTTT. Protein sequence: CSVVGIGVSGGTGELFF.

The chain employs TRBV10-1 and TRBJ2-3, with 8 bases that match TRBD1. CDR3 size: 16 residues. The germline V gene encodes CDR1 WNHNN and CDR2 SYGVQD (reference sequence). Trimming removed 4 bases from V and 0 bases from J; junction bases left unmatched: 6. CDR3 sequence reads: CASSAGDRPSTDTQYF. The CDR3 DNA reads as TGCGCCAGCAGTGCGGGGGACAGGCCTAGCACAGATACGCAGTATTTT.